This entry concerns a single T cell receptor beta chain. Measured with immunoSEQ multiplex PCR; TCRdb has only the in-frame clones, and not every one. This sample has about 140,000 clones, with roughly 90% found just once. Per germline, CDR1 SGHTA and CDR2 FQGNSA. Trimming removed 3 bases from V and 2 bases from J, with 11 bases in between. CDR3 length: 14 residues. This specimen comes from a study of blood T cell repertoires in COVID-19. This receptor was obtained from a man over 45 who had recovered from COVID-19. What was sequenced was PBMCs or T cells enriched from blood (not recorded which). V and J are TRBV7-2 and TRBJ2-7; D perhaps matches TRBD1 (6 bases). CDR3 nucleotide sequence: TGTGCCAGCAGCTTTCAGGGGTCCGCCTACGAGCAGTACTTC. Protein sequence: CASSFQGSAYEQYF.